This TCR beta chain comes out of a study of cytomegalovirus exposure and HLA in healthy donors. Overall study results and limits: It was reported that TCR beta sequences correctly inferred the HLA-A and HLA-B alleles for most subjects. Per a prior analysis, the majority of TCR beta V segments were productive roughly 87% or roughly 30% of the time.

V dropped 2 bases and J dropped 1; count of bases not matched to a gene: 9. The CDR3 totals 17 residues. Per germline, CDR1 KGHSH and CDR2 LQKENI. This PCR relied on a set of 60 Vbeta primers and 13 Jbeta primers. Profiling relied on immunoSEQ multiplex PCR, and the TCRdb table lists in-frame clones only, not all of them. Of about 210,000 clones listed, 78% were seen once; the top ten hold approximately 0.47%. In the case of this clone: Its target is unknown.

Sequencing used PBMCs. The source is a boy aged 5 to 17 in good health and CMV-seronegative. The V gene is TRBV18, the J gene TRBJ1-1; 8 bases fit TRBD1. CDR3 coding DNA: TGTGCCAGCTCACCAAACACCGGGACAGGACGGAACACTGAAGCTTTCTTT. Its translation is CASSPNTGTGRNTEAFF.